This TCR beta chain was recovered during a study of blood T cell repertoires in COVID-19. Background on the study: The samples span acute and convalescent COVID-19 from the United States, Italy and Spain.

The CDR3 runs to 15 residues. V lost 2 bases and J lost 5; bases outside the gene matches: 8. Germline V lookup: CDR1 ENHRY, CDR2 SYGVKD. How the authors handled the data: Amplification from reference gene primers served as the basis for estimated nucleated cell counts. Profiling relied on immunoSEQ multiplex PCR, and the TCRdb table lists in-frame clones only, not all of them. V and J calls and clone size come straight from that table; D and trimming were deduced from the DNA. Here the sample spans approximately 440,000 clones, roughly 88% being singletons. Participants, about 18 to 90 years old, spanned some 23 US areas.

The TCR was taken from a man in his late teens or twenties who had recovered from COVID-19. Sequenced input: PBMCs or T cells enriched from blood (not recorded which). The rearrangement joins TRBV10-3 to TRBJ1-1; TRBD1 matches 7 bases. The CDR3 loop is CAISEGGGSGTEAFF. The DNA for the CDR3 is TGTGCCATCAGTGAGGGAGGGGGCTCGGGGACTGAAGCTTTCTTT.